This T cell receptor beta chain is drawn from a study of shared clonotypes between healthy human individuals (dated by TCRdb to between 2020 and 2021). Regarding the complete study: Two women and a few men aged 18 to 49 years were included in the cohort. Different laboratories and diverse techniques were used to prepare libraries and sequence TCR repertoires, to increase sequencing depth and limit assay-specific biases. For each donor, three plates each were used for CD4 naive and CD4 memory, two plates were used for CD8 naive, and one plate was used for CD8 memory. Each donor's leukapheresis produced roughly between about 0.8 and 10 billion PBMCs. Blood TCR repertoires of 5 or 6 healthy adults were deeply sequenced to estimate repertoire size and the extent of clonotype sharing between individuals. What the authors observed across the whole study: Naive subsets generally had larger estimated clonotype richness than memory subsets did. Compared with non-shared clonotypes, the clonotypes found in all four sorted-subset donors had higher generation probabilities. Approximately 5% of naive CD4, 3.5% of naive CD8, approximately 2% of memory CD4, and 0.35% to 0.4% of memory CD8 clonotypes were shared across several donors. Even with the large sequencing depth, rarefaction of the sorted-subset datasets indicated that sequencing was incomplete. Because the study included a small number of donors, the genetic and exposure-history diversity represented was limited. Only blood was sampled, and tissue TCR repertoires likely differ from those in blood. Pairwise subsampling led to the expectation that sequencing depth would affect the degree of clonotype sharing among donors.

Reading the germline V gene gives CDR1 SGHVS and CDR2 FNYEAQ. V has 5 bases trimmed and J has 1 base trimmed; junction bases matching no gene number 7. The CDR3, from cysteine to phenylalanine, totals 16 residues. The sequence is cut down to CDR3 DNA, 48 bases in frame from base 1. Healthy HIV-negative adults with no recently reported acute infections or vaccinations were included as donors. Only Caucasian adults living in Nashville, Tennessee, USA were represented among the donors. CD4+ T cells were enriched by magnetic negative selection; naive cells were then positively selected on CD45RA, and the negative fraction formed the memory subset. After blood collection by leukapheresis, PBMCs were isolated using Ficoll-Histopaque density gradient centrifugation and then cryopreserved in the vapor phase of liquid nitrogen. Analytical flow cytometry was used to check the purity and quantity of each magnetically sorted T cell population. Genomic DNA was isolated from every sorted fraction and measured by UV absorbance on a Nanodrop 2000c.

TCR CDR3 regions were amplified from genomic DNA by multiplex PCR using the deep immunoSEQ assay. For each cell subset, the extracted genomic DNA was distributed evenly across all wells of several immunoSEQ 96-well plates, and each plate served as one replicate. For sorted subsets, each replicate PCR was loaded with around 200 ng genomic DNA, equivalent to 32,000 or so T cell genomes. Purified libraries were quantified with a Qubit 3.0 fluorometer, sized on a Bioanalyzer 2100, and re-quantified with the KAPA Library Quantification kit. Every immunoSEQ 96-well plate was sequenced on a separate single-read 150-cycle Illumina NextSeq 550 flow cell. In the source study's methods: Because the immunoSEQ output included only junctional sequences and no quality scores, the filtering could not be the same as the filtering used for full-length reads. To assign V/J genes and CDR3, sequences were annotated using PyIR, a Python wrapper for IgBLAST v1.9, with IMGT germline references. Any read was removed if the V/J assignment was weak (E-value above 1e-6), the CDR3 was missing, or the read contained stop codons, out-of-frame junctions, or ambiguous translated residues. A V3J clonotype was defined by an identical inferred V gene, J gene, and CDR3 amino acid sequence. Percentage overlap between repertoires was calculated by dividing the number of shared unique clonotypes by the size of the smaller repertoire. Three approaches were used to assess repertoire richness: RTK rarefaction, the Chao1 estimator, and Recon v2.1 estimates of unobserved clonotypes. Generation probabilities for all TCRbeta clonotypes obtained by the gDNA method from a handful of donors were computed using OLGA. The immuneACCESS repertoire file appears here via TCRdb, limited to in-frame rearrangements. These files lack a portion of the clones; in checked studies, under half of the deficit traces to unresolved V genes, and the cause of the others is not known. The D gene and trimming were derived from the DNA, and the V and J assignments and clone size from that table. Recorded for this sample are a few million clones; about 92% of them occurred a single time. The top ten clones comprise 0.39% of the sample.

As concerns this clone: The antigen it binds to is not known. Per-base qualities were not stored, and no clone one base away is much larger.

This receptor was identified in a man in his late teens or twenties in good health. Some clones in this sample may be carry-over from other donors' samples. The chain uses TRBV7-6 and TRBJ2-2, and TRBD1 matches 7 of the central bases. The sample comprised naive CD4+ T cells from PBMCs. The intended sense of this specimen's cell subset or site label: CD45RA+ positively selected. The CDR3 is CASSPERQGNTGELFF. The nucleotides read TGTGCCAGCAGCCCCGAAAGACAGGGGAACACCGGGGAGCTGTTTTTT.